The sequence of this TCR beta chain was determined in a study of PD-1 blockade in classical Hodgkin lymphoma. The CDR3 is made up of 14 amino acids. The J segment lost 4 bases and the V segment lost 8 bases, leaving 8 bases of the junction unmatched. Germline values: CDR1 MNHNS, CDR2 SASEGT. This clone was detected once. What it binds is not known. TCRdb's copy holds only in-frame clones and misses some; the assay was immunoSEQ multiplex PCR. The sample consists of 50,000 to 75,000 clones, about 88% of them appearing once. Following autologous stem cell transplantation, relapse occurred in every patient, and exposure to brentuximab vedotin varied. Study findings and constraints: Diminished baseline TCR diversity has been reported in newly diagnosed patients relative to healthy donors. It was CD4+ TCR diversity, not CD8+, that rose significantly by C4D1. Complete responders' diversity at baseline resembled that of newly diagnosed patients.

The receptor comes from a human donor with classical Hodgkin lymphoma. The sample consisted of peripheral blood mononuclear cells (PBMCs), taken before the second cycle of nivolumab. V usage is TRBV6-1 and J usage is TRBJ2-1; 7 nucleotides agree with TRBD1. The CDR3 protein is CASFDRAGYNEQFF. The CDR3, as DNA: TGTGCCAGCTTCGACAGGGCAGGATACAATGAGCAGTTCTTC.